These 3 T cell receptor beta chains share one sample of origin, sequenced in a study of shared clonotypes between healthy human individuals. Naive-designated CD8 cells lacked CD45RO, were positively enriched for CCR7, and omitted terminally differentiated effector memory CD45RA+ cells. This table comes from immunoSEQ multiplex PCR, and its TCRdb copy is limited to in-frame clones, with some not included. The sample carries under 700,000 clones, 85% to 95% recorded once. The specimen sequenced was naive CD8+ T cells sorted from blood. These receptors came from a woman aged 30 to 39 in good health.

This CDR3 reads CASSSTTGGTGRPYNEQFF. DNA for the CDR3: TGTGCCAGCAGCAGTACAACCGGGGGAACGGGCCGCCCCTACAATGAGCAGTTCTTC. The chain combines TRBV28 with TRBJ2-1, with D perhaps matching TRBD2 (6 bases). Germline CDR1 is MDHEN and CDR2 is SYDVKM. The CDR3 sequence is 19 residues long. Trimming stripped 6 bases from V and 2 bases from J, with 26 bases between.

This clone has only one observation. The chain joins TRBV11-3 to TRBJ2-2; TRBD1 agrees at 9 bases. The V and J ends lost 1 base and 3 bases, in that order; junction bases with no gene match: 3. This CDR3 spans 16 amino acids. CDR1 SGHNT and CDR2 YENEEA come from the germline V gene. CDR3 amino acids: CASSLGDRGDTGELFF. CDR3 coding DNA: TGTGCCAGCAGCTTAGGAGACAGGGGGGACACCGGGGAGCTGTTTTTT.

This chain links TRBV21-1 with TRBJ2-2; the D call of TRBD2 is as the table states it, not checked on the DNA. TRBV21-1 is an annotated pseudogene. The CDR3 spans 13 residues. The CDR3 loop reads CASPGGGGGELFF. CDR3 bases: TGTGCCAGCCCAGGCGGGGGTGGCGGGGAGCTGTTTTTT.